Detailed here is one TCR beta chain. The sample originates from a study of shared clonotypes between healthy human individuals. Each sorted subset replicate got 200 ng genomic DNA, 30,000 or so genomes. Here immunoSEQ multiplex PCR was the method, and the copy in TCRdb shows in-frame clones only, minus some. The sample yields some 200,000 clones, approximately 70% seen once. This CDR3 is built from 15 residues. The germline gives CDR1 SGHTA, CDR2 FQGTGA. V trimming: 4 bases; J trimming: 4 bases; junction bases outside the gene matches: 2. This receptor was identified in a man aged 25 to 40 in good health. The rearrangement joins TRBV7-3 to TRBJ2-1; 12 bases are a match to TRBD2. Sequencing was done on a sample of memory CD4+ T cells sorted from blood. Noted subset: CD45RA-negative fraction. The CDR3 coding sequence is TGTGCCAGCAGCTCTCTAGCGGGAGGGTACAATGAGCAGTTCTTC. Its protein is CASSSLAGGYNEQFF.